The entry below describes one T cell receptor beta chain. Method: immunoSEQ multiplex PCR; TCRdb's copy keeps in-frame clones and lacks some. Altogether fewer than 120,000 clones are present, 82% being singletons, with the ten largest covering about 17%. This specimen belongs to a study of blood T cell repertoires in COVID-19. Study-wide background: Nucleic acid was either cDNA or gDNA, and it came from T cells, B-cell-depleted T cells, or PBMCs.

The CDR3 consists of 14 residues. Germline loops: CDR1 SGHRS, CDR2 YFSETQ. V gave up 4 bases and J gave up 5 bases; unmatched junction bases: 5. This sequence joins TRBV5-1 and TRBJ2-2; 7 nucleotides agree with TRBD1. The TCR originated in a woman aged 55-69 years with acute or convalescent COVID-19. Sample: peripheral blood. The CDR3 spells CASSPQGETGELFF. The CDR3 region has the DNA TGCGCCAGCAGCCCGCAGGGGGAAACCGGGGAGCTGTTTTTT.